This TCR beta chain was recovered during a study of OX40 agonist ivuxolimab in advanced cancers. Produced via immunoSEQ multiplex PCR; TCRdb's table is partial and in-frame only. Of roughly 68,000 clones in the sample, approximately 83% were seen once. Regarding the study as a whole: At 0.1 to 3.0 mg/kg, clonal expansion of CD4+ and CD8+ blood T cells had occurred by week 6. CD4+ T cells averaged fewer expanded clones than CD8+ T cells.

About this clone: Its antigen is undetermined.

Baseline was the first blood sampling point, followed by cycle 4 day 1 and cycle 7 day 1. The source material was CD4+ or CD8+ T cells sorted from blood, sampled in a trial of the OX40 agonist ivuxolimab. The clonotype was recovered from an adult with an advanced solid tumor such as melanoma, head and neck, liver or kidney cancer.

The CDR3 DNA sequence: TGTGCCAGCACCGTGACTTTTCCCTTGAACACTGAAGCTTTCTTT. Its translation is CASTVTFPLNTEAFF. The chain has TRBV2 and TRBJ1-1; D uncertain. CDR1 is SNHLY and CDR2 is FYNNEI in the germline V gene. This CDR3 spans 15 amino acids. V gave up 7 bases and J gave up 0 bases, with 15 bases separating them.